This entry lists 18 T cell receptor beta chains sequenced from one sample in a study of shared clonotypes between healthy human individuals. Produced via immunoSEQ multiplex PCR; TCRdb's table is partial and in-frame only. Of 550,000 to 600,000 clones listed, 98% are singletons. Terminally differentiated effector memory CD45RA+ cells were left out of the naive CD8 fraction, which was CD45RO-negative and positively selected for CCR7. The specimen sequenced was naive CD8+ T cells sorted from blood. All receptors come from a man aged 25 to 40 in good health.

The rearrangement uses TRBV11-2 and TRBJ2-1, with D perhaps TRBD2 (5 bases). V dropped 3 bases and J dropped 6 bases, with 12 bases sitting between them. The CDR3 covers 14 residues. Germline-derived CDR1 and CDR2 are SGHAT and FQNNGV. The CDR3: CASSLPSPLNEQFF. In DNA, the CDR3 is TGTGCCAGCAGCTTGCCTAGCCCCCTCAATGAGCAGTTCTTC.

J is TRBJ2-3 and V is TRBV5-5, with TRBD1 as a possible D gene (5 bases). The CDR3 sequence is 14 residues long. Trimming cost V 2 bases and J 2 bases, with 9 bases left between them. Germline V gene data show CDR1 as SGHKS and CDR2 as YYEKEE (reference sequence). CDR3 bases: TGTGCCAGCAGCTTCTTGGGGCTCACAGATACGCAGTATTTT. Translated, it gives CASSFLGLTDTQYF.

The V call is TRBV11-1, the J call TRBJ1-1; D may be TRBD1 (6 bases). Germline CDR1 reads SGHAT; CDR2 reads FQDESV (reference sequence). The CDR3 runs 13 residues. V was cut by 5 bases and J by 5 bases, with 12 bases left in between. As DNA, the CDR3 is TGTGCCAGCAGCCCAACGAGGGGGACTGAAGCTTTCTTT. Amino acids: CASSPTRGTEAFF.

J is TRBJ2-3 and V is TRBV28; tentatively, D is TRBD2 (6 bases). The CDR3 is 14 amino acids. CDR1 and CDR2 from the germline V gene are MDHEN and SYDVKM. Trimming took off 2 bases at V and 6 bases at J, with 12 bases between the two ends. The CDR3 here is CASSLGSAGDTQYF. The CDR3 region has the DNA TGTGCCAGCAGTTTAGGGTCGGCGGGGGATACGCAGTATTTT.

J is TRBJ2-7 and V is TRBV7-9; 8 positions agree with TRBD1. The junction had 12 bases not matched to a gene; V was cut back by 5 bases and J by 0 bases. The CDR3 runs 17 residues. Germline V CDR1 and CDR2: SEHNR, FQNEAQ (reference sequence). This CDR3 is CASSPSGQAKGSYEQYF. CDR3 coding DNA: TGTGCCAGCAGCCCATCGGGACAGGCAAAAGGCTCCTACGAGCAGTACTTC.

This chain links TRBV7-8 with TRBJ2-7; 9 bases are a match to TRBD1. After removal of 8 bases from V and 5 bases from J, the junction contained 13 bases not matched to a gene. Per the germline V gene, CDR1 is SGHVS and CDR2 is FQNEAQ. The CDR3 runs 15 residues. The CDR3 protein is CASSLAGQGHNEQYF. The CDR3 DNA reads as TGTGCCAGCTCCCTTGCGGGACAGGGCCATAACGAGCAGTACTTC.

For this clone: The sample holds other DNA sequences that translate to the same CDR3. The chain recombines TRBV7-9 with TRBJ2-7; D gene uncertain. V was shortened by 5 bases and J by 3 bases, with 5 bases between the two germline ends. This CDR3 has 11 amino acids. From germline, CDR1 is SEHNR and CDR2 FQNEAQ (reference sequence). The CDR3 is CASSRNYEQYF. CDR3 nucleotides: TGTGCCAGCAGCCGTAACTACGAGCAGTACTTC. Together with reference TRBV7-9 and TRBJ2-7, the CDR3 gives the full variable domain: DTGVSQNPRHKITKRGQNVTFRCDPISEHNRLYWYRQTLGQGPEFLTYFQNEAQLEKSRLLSDRFSAERPKGSFSTLEIQRTEQGDSAMYLCASSRNYEQYFGPGTRLTVT.

The chain combines TRBV14 with TRBJ2-2, with D perhaps TRBD1 (6 bases). Trimming shortened V by 4 bases and J by 5 bases, and 17 bases separated the two germline ends. Germline V CDR1 and CDR2: SGHDN, FVKESK. The CDR3 totals 16 residues. In nucleotides, the CDR3 is TGTGCCAGCAGCCCTCCGACAGGACCCTGGACCGGGGAGCTGTTTTTT. Encoded protein: CASSPPTGPWTGELFF.

The chain joins TRBV15 to TRBJ2-2, with 9 bases identical to TRBD2. With 5 bases clipped from V and 9 bases from J, the junction kept 7 bases outside the gene matches. The germline V gene encodes CDR1 LNHNV and CDR2 YYDKDF (reference sequence). This CDR3 contains 14 residues. As DNA, the CDR3 is TGTGCCACCAGCGCTAGCGGGACGGGGAGGGAGCTGTTTTTT. It translates to CATSASGTGRELFF.

V is TRBV4-1 and J is TRBJ1-1, with 7 bases aligning to TRBD1. The CDR3 length is 13 residues. Germline V CDR1 and CDR2: MGHRA, YSYEKL. Unmatched junction bases numbered 9, after V lost 6 bases and J lost 8 bases. The CDR3 protein is CASRRDSREEAFF. CDR3 nucleotides: TGCGCCAGCAGGAGGGACAGCCGAGAAGAAGCTTTCTTT.

The chain uses TRBV13 and TRBJ2-7; a possible D gene is TRBD1 (5 bases). CDR1 PRHDT and CDR2 FYEKMQ come from the germline V gene (reference sequence). This CDR3 is built from 13 residues. Deletions cut 5 bases from V and 3 bases from J, with 11 bases between. The CDR3 bases are TGTGCCAGCAGCCTCGGCAGGGACTACGAGCAGTACTTC. This codes for CASSLGRDYEQYF.

The chain uses TRBV11-3 and TRBJ2-1; D might be TRBD2 (6 bases). The V end was cut by 1 base, the J end by 11 bases, with 9 bases between. CDR1 and CDR2 from the germline V gene are SGHNT and YENEEA. The CDR3 consists of 12 residues. In nucleotides, the CDR3 is TGTGCCAGCAGCTTAGGGGGACTTAAGCAGTTCTTC. Translating gives CASSLGGLKQFF.

The chain has TRBV27 and TRBJ2-1; 10 bases are a match to TRBD2. J lost 3 bases, V lost 3 bases, and 2 bases had no gene match. CDR3 length equals 15 residues. The germline V gene encodes CDR1 MNHEY and CDR2 SMNVEV (reference sequence). The CDR3 DNA is TGTGCCAGCAGTTTCCGACTAGCGGGCTACAATGAGCAGTTCTTC. Encoded protein: CASSFRLAGYNEQFF.

The chain recombines TRBV29-1 with TRBJ2-7; 8 positions agree with TRBD1. V gave up 6 bases and J gave up 6 bases; unmatched junction bases: 13. The germline V gene has CDR1 SQVTM and CDR2 ANQGSEA. There are 14 residues in the CDR3. CDR3 sequence reads: CSVGRTGSTSEQYF. In DNA form, the CDR3 reads TGCAGCGTCGGGCGGACAGGGTCGACTAGCGAGCAGTACTTC.

The chain links TRBV6-6 to TRBJ2-5; a possible D gene is TRBD1 (6 bases). V shed 6 bases and J shed 5 bases, with 13 bases lying between them. The CDR3 loop spans 13 amino acids. Germline values: CDR1 MNHNY, CDR2 SVGAGI (reference sequence). In DNA, the CDR3 is TGTGCCAGCAGCATTACAGGGTCCGAGACCCAGTACTTC. Protein product: CASSITGSETQYF.

The chain employs TRBV25-1 and TRBJ2-7; D may be TRBD2 (7 bases). The CDR3 covers 14 residues. CDR1 MGHDK and CDR2 SYGVNS come from the germline V gene. V was trimmed by 4 bases and J by 5 bases, leaving 15 bases between them. The CDR3 is CASSGGGVFHEQYF. The CDR3 nucleotides read TGTGCCAGCAGTGGGGGGGGCGTTTTCCACGAGCAGTACTTC.

The chain links TRBV6-1 to TRBJ1-5; D ambiguous. Trimming cost V 2 bases and J 6 bases, with 8 bases left between them. The CDR3 has 13 amino acids. Germline V lookup: CDR1 MNHNS, CDR2 SASEGT. DNA for the CDR3: TGTGCCAGCAGTGAATGGTCGGGTCAGCCCCAGCATTTT. Protein: CASSEWSGQPQHF.

This sequence joins TRBV6-1 and TRBJ1-1, with 10 bases aligning to TRBD1. The germline V gene encodes CDR1 MNHNS and CDR2 SASEGT. Losses at the gene ends were 1 base for V and 3 bases for J; bases not matched to a gene: 2. This CDR3 spans 15 amino acids. CDR3 DNA: TGTGCCAGCAGTGAAGGGACAGGGGGATACACTGAAGCTTTCTTT. Translating it yields CASSEGTGGYTEAFF.